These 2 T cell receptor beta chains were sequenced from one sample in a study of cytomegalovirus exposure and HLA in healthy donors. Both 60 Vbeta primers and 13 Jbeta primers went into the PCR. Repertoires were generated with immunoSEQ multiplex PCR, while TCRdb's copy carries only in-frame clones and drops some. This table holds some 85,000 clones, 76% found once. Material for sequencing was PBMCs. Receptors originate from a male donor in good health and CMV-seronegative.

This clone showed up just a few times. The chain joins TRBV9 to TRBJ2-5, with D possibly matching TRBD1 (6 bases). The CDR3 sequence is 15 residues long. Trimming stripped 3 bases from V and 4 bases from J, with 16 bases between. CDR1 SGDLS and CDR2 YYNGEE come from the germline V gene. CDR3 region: CASSGTTGMGETQYF. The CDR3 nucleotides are TGTGCCAGCAGCGGAACCACAGGGATGGGAGAGACCCAGTACTTC.

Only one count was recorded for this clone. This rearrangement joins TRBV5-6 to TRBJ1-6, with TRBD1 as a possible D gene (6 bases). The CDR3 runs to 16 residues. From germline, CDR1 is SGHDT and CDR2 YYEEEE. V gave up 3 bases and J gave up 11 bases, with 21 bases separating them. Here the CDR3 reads CASSSYNGQFRAPLHF. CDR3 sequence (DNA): TGTGCCAGCAGCTCATACAACGGACAGTTTAGAGCACCCCTCCACTTT.